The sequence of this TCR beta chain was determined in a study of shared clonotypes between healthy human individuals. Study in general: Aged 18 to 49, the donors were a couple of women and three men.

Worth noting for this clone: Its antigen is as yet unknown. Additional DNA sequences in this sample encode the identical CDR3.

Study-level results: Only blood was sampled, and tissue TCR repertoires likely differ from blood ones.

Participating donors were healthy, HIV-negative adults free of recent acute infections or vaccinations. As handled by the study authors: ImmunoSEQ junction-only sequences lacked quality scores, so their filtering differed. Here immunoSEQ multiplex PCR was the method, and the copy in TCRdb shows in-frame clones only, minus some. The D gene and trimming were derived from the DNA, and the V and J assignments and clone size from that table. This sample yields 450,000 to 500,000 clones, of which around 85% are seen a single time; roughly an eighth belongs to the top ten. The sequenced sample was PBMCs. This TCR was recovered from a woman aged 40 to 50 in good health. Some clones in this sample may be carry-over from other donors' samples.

This chain's CDR3 is CASTPGQGAYEQYF. Written as DNA, the CDR3 is TGTGCCAGCACCCCGGGACAGGGGGCATACGAGCAGTACTTC. V and J are TRBV2 and TRBJ2-7, with 12 bases identical to TRBD1. This CDR3 comprises 14 residues. V lost 7 bases and J lost 4; bases outside the gene matches: 5. Per the germline V gene, CDR1 is SNHLY and CDR2 is FYNNEI.